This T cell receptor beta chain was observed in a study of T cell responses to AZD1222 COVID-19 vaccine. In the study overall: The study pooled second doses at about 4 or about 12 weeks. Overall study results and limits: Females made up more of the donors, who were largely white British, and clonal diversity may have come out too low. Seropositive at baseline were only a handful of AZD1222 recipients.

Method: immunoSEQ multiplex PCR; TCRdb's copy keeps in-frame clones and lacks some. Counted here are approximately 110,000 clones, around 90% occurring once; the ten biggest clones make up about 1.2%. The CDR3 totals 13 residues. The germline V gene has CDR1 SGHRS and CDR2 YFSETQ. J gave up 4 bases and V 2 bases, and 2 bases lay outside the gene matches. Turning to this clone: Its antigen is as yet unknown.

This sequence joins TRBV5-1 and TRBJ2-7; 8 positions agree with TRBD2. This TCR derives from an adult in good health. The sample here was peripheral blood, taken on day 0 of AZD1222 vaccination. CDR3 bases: TGCGCCAGCAGCTTAAGACTAGCGTACGAGCAGTACTTC. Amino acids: CASSLRLAYEQYF.